The clone carrying this T cell receptor beta chain is termed medium-sized. Its target is not known. The data belong to a study of long-term antiretroviral therapy in people with HIV. Points from the study as a whole: Unavailable data included ART adherence, viral resistance and therapy changes (switches in treatment). Repertoires from HIV showed CDR3 length ranges narrower than those of controls. Blood collection from about 2003 to 2018 possibly occurred under older ART regimens.

The CDR3 covers 13 residues. V lost 4 bases to trimming and J lost 9 bases, with 16 bases between them. Germline V CDR1 and CDR2: SQVTM, ANQGSEA. Version v3.0 of the immunoSEQ assay ran at survey level. TCRdb keeps only in-frame clones here, not all; method: immunoSEQ multiplex PCR. The table includes tens of thousands of clones, around 78% detected once. Every HIV-positive participant received treatment in the United States. The sequence was obtained from a man aged 18 to 29 with HIV. Source: unsorted PBMCs, taken 1.5 years before starting antiretroviral therapy. The rearrangement links TRBV29-1 to TRBJ1-5; no clear D. CDR3 bases: TGCAGCGTTGTAGTCGGAAGCGCAGGGCCCCAGCATTTT. Protein sequence: CSVVVGSAGPQHF.